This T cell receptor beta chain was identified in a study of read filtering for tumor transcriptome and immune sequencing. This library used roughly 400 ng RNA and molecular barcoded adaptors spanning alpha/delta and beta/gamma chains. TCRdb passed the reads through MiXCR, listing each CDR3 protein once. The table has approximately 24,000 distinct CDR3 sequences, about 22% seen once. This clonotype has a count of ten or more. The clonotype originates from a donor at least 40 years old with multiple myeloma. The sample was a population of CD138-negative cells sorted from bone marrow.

CDR3 nucleotide sequence: TGTGCCATCAGTGAGTCTACGCAGGCCTACGAGCAGTACTTC. Protein product: CAISESTQAYEQYF. The rearrangement uses TRBV10-3 and TRBJ2-7, with D unclear. CDR1 and CDR2 from the germline V gene are ENHRY and SYGVKD. Between the trimmed V and J ends, which lost 0 bases and 2 bases, there was a span of 8 bases. The CDR3 consists of 14 residues.